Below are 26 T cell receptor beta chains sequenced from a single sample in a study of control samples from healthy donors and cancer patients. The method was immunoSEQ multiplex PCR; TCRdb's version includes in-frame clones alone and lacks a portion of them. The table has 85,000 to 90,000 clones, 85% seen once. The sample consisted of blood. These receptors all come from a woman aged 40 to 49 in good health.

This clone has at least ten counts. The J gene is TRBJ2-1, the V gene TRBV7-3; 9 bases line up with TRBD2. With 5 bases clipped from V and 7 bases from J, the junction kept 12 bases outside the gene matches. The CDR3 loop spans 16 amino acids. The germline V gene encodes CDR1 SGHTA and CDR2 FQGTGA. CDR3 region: CASSPVSGGVGNEQFF. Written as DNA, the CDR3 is TGTGCCAGCAGCCCGGTTAGCGGGGGAGTAGGAAATGAGCAGTTCTTC.

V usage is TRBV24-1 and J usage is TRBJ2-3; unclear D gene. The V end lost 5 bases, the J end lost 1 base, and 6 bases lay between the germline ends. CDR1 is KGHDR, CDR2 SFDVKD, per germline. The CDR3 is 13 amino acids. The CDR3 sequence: CATSVSGTDTQYF. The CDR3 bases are TGTGCCACCAGTGTTTCGGGCACAGATACGCAGTATTTT.

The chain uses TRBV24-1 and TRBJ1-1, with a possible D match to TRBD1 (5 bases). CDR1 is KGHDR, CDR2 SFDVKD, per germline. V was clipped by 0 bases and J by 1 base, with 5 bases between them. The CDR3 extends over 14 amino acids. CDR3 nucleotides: TGTGCCACCAGTGATTTGGGACAGAACACTGAAGCTTTCTTT. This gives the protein CATSDLGQNTEAFF.

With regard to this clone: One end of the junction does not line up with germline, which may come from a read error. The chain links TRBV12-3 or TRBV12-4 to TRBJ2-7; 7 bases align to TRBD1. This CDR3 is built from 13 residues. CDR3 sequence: CASSRQGSHEQYF. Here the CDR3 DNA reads TGTGCCAGCAGCCGACAGGGCTCCCACGAGCAGTACTTC.

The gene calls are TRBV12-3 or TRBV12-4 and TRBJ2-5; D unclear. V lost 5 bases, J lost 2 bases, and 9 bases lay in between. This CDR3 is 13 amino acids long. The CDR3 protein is CASSHRNQETQYF. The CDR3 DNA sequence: TGTGCCAGCAGTCACAGAAATCAAGAGACCCAGTACTTC.

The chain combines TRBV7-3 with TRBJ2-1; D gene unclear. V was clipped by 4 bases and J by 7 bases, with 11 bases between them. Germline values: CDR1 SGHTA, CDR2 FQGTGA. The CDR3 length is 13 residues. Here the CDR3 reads CASSSGPQNEQFF. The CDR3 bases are TGTGCCAGCAGCTCCGGGCCGCAAAATGAGCAGTTCTTC.

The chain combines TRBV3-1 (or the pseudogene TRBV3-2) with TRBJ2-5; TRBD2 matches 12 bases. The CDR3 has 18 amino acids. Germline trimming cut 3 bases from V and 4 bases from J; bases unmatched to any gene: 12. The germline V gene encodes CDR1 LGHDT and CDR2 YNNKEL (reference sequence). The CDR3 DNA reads TGTGCCAGCAGCCACAGTACTAGCGGGGGGCCGGCGAGAGAGACCCAGTACTTC. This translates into CASSHSTSGGPARETQYF.

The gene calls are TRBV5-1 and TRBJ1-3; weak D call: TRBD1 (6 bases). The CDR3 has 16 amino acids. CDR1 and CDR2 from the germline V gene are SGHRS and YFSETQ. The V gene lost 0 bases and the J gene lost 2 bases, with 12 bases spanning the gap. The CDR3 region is CASSLEGGRAGNTIYF. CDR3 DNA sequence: TGCGCCAGCAGCTTGGAGGGGGGACGGGCTGGAAACACCATATATTTT.

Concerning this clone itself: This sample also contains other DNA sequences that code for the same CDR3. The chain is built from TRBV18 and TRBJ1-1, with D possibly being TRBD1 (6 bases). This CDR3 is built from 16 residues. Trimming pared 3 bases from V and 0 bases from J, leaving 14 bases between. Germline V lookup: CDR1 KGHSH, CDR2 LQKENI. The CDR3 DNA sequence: TGTGCCAGCTCACCCCCGACCGGGGGCATGAACACTGAAGCTTTCTTT. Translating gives CASSPPTGGMNTEAFF.

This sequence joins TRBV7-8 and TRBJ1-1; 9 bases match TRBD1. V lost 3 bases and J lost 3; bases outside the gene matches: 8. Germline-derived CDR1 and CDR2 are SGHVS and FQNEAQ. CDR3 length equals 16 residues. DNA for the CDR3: TGTGCCAGCAGCTTCCTACAGGGGGCGCAGGACACTGAAGCTTTCTTT. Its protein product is CASSFLQGAQDTEAFF.

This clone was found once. CDR3 protein: CASSLGLAADTQYF. DNA of the CDR3: TGCGCCAGCAGCCTAGGACTAGCGGCAGATACGCAGTATTTT. The chain couples TRBV5-1 to TRBJ2-3, with 10 positions matching TRBD2. CDR1 and CDR2 from the germline V gene are SGHRS and YFSETQ. The trim removed 4 bases at V and 4 bases at J, leaving 3 bases unmatched. The CDR3 runs to 14 residues.

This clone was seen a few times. The CDR3 DNA sequence: TGTGCCTGGAAAAAAGGGGCTGGAAACACCATATATTTT. Translation gives CAWKKGAGNTIYF. The chain employs TRBV30 and TRBJ1-3; D perhaps matches TRBD1 (5 bases). The CDR3 spans 13 residues. The ends were cut back, 4 bases at V and 2 bases at J, with 9 bases in the middle. Germline lookup yields CDR1 GTSNPN and CDR2 SVGIG (reference sequence).

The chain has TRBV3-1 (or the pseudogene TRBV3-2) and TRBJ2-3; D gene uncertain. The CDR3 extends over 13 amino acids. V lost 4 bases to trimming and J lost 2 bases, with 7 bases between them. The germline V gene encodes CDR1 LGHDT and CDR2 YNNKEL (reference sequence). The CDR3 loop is CASSLPPTDTQYF. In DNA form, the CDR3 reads TGTGCCAGCAGCCTACCCCCCACAGATACGCAGTATTTT.

Here the CDR3 reads CASSEEFRNNEQFF. The CDR3 DNA reads TGTGCCAGCAGTGAGGAATTCAGGAACAATGAGCAGTTCTTC. This sequence joins TRBV6-1 and TRBJ2-1; D uncertain. CDR3 length equals 14 residues. Trimming took off 3 bases at V and 5 bases at J, with 11 bases between the two ends. CDR1 MNHNS and CDR2 SASEGT come from the germline V gene.

Written as DNA, the CDR3 is TGCAGCGTTGAGGCGGGGGAAGAGACCCAGTACTTC. Its translation is CSVEAGEETQYF. The gene calls are TRBV29-1 and TRBJ2-5, with TRBD2 matching over 7 bases. The ends lost 3 bases at V and 3 bases at J; junction bases unmatched: 1. The CDR3 runs to 12 residues. Germline values: CDR1 SQVTM, CDR2 ANQGSEA.

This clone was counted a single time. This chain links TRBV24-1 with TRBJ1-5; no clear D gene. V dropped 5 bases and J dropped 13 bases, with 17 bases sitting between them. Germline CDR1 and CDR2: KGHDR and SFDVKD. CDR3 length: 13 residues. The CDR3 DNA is TGTGCCACCAGTGGCGCGGGATATTTTGGTCAGCATTTT. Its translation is CATSGAGYFGQHF.

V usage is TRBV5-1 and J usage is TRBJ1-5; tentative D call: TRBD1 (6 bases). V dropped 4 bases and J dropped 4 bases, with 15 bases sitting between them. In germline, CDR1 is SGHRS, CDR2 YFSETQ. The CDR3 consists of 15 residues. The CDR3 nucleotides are TGCGCCAGCAGCCGGTCGGGGGCCTCTAATCAGCCCCAGCATTTT. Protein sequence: CASSRSGASNQPQHF.

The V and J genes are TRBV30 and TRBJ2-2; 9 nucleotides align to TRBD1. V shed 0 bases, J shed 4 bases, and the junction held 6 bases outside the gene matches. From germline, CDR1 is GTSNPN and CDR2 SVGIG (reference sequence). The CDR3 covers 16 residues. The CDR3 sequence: CAWSVVGQGFTGELFF. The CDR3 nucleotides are TGTGCCTGGAGTGTAGTGGGACAGGGATTCACCGGGGAGCTGTTTTTT.

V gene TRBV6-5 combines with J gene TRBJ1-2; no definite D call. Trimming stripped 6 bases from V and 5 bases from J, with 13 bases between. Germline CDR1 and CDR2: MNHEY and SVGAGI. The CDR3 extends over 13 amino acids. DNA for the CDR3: TGTGCCAGCAGGGGTAGTAGCGAGTATGGCTACACCTTC. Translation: CASRGSSEYGYTF.

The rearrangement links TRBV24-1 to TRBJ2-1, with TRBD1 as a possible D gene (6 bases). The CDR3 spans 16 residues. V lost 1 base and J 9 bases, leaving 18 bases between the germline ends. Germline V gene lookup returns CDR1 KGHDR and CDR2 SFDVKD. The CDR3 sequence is CATSDLATGIVSEQFF. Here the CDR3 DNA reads TGTGCCACCAGTGATTTAGCAACAGGGATAGTGAGTGAGCAGTTCTTC.

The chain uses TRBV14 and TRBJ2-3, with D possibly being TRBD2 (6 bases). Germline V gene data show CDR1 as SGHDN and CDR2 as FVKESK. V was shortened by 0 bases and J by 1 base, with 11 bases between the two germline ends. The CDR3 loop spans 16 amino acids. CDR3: CASSQDWRDGTDTQYF. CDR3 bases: TGTGCCAGCAGCCAAGATTGGAGGGATGGCACAGATACGCAGTATTTT.

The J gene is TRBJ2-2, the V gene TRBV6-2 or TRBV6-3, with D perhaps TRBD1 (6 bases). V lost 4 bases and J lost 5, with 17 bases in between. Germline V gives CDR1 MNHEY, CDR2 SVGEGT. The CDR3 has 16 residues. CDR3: CASSSPKGVGTGELFF. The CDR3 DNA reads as TGTGCCAGCAGTTCCCCGAAGGGGGTTGGAACCGGGGAGCTGTTTTTT.

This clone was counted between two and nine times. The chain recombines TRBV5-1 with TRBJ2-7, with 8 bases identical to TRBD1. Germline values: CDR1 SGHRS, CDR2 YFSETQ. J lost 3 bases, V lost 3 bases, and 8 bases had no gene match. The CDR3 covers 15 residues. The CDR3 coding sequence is TGCGCCAGCAGCTGGGCGACAGGGGTCGACTACGAGCAGTACTTC. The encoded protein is CASSWATGVDYEQYF.

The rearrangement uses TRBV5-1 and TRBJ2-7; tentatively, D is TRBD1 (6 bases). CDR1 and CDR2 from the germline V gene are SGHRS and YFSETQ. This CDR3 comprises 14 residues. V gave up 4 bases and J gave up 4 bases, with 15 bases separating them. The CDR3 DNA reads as TGCGCCAGCAGCCTCCGGGACACTGTATACGAGCAGTACTTC. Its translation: CASSLRDTVYEQYF.

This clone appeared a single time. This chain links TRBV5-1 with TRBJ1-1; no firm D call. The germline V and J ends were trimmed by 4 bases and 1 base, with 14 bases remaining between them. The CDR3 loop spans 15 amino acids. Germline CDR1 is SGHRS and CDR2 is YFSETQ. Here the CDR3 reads CASSRSRAQNTEAFF. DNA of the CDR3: TGCGCCAGCAGCAGAAGCCGGGCTCAGAACACTGAAGCTTTCTTT.

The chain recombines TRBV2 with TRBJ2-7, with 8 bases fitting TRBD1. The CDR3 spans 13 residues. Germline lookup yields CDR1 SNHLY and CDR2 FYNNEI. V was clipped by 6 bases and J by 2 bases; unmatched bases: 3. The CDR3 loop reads CASRLDRAYEQYF. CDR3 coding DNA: TGTGCCAGCAGGTTGGACAGGGCCTACGAGCAGTACTTC.